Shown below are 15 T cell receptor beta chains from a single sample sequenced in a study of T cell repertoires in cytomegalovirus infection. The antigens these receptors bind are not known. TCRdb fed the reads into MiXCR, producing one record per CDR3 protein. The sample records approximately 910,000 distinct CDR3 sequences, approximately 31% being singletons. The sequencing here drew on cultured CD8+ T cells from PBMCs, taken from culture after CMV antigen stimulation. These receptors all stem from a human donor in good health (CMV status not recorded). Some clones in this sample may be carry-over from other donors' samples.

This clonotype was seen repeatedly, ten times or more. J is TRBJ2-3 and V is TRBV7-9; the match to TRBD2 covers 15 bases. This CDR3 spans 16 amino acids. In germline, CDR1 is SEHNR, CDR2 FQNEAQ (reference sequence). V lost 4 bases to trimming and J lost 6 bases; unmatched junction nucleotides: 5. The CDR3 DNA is TGTGCCAGCAGCTACCGGACTAGCGGGGGGGTCGATACGCAGTATTTT. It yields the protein CASSYRTSGGVDTQYF. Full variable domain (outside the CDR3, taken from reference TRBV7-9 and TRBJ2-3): DTGVSQNPRHKITKRGQNVTFRCDPISEHNRLYWYRQTLGQGPEFLTYFQNEAQLEKSRLLSDRFSAERPKGSFSTLEIQRTEQGDSAMYLCASSYRTSGGVDTQYFGPGTRLTVL.

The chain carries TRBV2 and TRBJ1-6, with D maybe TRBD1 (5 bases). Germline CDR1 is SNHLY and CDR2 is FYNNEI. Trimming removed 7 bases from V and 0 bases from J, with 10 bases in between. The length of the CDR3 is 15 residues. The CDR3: CASIIDSSYNSPLHF. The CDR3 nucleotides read TGTGCCAGCATAATTGACAGCTCCTATAATTCACCCCTCCACTTT.

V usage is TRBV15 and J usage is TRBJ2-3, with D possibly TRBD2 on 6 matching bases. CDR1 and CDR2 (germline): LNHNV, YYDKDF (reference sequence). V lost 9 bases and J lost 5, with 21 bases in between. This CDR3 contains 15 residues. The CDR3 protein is CATSHAGTRGDTQYF. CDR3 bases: TGTGCCACGAGCCATGCGGGGACTCGAGGAGATACGCAGTATTTT.

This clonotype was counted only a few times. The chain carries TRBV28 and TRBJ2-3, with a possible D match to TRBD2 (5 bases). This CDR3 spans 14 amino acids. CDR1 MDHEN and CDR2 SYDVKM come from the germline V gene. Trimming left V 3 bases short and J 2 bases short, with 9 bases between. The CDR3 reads CASSFGESTDTQYF. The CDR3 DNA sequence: TGTGCCAGCAGTTTTGGGGAGTCCACAGATACGCAGTATTTT.

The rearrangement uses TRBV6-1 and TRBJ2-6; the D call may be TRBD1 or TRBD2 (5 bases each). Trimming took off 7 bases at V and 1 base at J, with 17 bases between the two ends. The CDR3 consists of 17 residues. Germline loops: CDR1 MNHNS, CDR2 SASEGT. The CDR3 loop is CASNSRDPSSGANVLTF. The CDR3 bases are TGTGCCAGCAACTCCCGGGACCCAAGTTCTGGGGCCAACGTCCTGACTTTC.

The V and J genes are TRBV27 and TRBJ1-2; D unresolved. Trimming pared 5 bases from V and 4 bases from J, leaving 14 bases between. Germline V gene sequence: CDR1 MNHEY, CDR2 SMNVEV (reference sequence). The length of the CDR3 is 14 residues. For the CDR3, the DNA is TGTGCCAGCAGTCCCGACGGATTTCTCTATGGCTACACCTTC. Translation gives CASSPDGFLYGYTF.

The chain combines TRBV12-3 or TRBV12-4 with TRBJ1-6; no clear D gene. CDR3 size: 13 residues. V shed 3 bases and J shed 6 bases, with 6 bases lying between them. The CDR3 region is CASSFKVNSPLHF. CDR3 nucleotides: TGTGCCAGCAGTTTTAAGGTTAATTCACCCCTCCACTTT.

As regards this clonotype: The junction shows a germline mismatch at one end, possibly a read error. The CDR3 DNA reads as TGTGTCAGCAGCTTATCGGTGCATAGCAATCAGCCCCAGCATTTT. Its translation: CVSSLSVHSNQPQHF. The chain carries TRBV7-6 and TRBJ1-5; no clear D gene. The germline V gene encodes CDR1 SGHVS and CDR2 FNYEAQ. CDR3 length: 15 amino acids. Combining the CDR3 with reference TRBV7-6 and TRBJ1-5 gives the whole variable domain GAGVSQSPRYKVTKRGQDVALRCDPISGHVSLYWYRQALGQGPEFLTYFNYEAQQDKSGLPNDRFSAERPEGSISTLTIQRTEQRDSAMYRCVSSLSVHSNQPQHFGDGTRLSIL.

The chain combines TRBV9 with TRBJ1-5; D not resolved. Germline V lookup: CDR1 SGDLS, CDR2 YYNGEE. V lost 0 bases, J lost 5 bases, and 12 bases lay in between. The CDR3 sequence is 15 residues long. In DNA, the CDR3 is TGTGCCAGCAGCGTAGGTGCTGCAGCGGATCAGCCCCAGCATTTT. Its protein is CASSVGAAADQPQHF.

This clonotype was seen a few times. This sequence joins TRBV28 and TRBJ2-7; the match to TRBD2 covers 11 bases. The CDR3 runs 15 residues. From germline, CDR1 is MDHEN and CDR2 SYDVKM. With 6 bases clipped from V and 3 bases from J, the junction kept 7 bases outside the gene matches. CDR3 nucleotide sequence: TGTGCCAGCAGGGAGACTAGCGGGGATTACTACGAGCAGTACTTC. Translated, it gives CASRETSGDYYEQYF. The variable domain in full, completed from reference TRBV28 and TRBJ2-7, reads DVKVTQSSRYLVKRTGEKVFLECVQDMDHENMFWYRQDPGLGLRLIYFSYDVKMKEKGDIPEGYSVSREKKERFSLILESASTNQTSMYLCASRETSGDYYEQYFGPGTRLTVT.

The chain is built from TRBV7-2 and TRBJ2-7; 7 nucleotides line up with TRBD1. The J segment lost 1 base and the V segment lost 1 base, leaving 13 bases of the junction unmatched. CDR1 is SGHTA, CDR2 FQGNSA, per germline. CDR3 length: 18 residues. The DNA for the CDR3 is TGTGCCAGCAGCTTAGAATCAAACGGACAGGCGTCTTCCTACGAGCAGTACTTC. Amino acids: CASSLESNGQASSYEQYF.

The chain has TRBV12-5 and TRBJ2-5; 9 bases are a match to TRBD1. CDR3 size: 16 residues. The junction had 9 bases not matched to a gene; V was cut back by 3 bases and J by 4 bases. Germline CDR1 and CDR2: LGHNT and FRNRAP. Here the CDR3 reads CASGFVTGGLGETQYF. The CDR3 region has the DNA TGTGCTAGTGGTTTTGTTACAGGGGGCCTGGGAGAGACCCAGTACTTC.

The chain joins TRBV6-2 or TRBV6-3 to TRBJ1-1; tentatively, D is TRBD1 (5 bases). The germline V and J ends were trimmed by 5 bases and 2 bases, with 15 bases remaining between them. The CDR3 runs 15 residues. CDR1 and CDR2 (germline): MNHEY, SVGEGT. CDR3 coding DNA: TGTGCCAGCAGTGCAATTTGGGGGGTAAACACTGAAGCTTTCTTT. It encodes CASSAIWGVNTEAFF.

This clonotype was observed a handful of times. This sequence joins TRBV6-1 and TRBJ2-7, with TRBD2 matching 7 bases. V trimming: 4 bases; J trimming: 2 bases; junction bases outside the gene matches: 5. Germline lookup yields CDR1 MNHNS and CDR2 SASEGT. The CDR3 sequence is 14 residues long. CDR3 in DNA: TGTGCCAGCAGTGTCTCGCGGGAGACCTACGAGCAGTACGTC. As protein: CASSVSRETYEQYV.

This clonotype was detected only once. CDR3 bases: TGTGCCAGCAGCCAATCGTATGAGGTGGATGAGCAGTTCTTC. Translation gives CASSQSYEVDEQFF. V gene TRBV4-2 combines with J gene TRBJ2-1; D call uncertain. The V gene lost 2 bases and the J gene lost 8 bases, with 13 bases spanning the gap. There are 14 residues in the CDR3. The germline V gene encodes CDR1 LGHNA and CDR2 YNFKEQ.